The 6 T cell receptor beta chains given below trace back to one sample, sequenced in a study of early T cells in non-severe SARS-CoV-2 infection. TCRdb recomputed calls from the 5' RACE reads with MiXCR, one row per CDR3 protein. Of about 100,000 distinct CDR3 sequences in the sample, approximately 12% were seen once. The sequencing sample was made of whole blood. These receptors originate from an adult who was a healthcare worker with PCR-confirmed SARS-CoV-2 infection or an uninfected control (not recorded which).

This clonotype was observed a handful of times. The chain has TRBV29-1 and TRBJ2-3; D could derive from TRBD1 or TRBD2 (5 bases each). Germline CDR1 reads SQVTM; CDR2 reads ANQGSEA. The CDR3 sequence is 12 residues long. The V end was cut by 5 bases, the J end by 8 bases, with 14 bases between. The CDR3, as DNA: TGCAGCGTTTCACGGGGACCCTTTACGCAGTATTTT. This gives the protein CSVSRGPFTQYF.

This chain connects TRBV7-8 to TRBJ2-5, with 7 nucleotides matching TRBD1. Germline-derived CDR1 and CDR2 are SGHVS and FQNEAQ. V was pared by 5 bases and J by 2 bases, with 2 bases of the junction left unmatched. The CDR3 totals 13 residues. CDR3: CASSARGQETQYF. The CDR3 nucleotides read TGTGCCAGCAGCGCCAGGGGGCAAGAGACCCAGTACTTC.

This clonotype was detected ten times or more. The V and J genes are TRBV2 and TRBJ2-5, with unresolved D. The CDR3 length is 12 residues. With 8 bases removed from V and 7 bases from J, the gap between germline ends came to 14 bases. The V gene's germline CDR1 is SNHLY and CDR2 FYNNEI. The CDR3 region is CASQSRKGTQYF. The DNA for the CDR3 is TGTGCCAGCCAGTCCCGAAAGGGGACCCAGTACTTC.

The chain is built from TRBV5-1 and TRBJ2-2; 7 nucleotides line up with TRBD2. Trimming removed 5 bases from V and 4 bases from J; junction bases left unmatched: 11. Germline V gene data show CDR1 as SGHRS and CDR2 as YFSETQ. The CDR3 is 16 amino acids. CDR3 DNA sequence: TGCGCCAGCAGGATCACGGGAGGATCCTTCACCGGGGAGCTGTTTTTT. Its translation is CASRITGGSFTGELFF.

The chain uses TRBV6-6 and TRBJ2-7; TRBD2 matches 7 bases. CDR3 length: 14 amino acids. After removal of 3 bases from V and 7 bases from J, the junction contained 9 bases not matched to a gene. Per germline, CDR1 MNHNY and CDR2 SVGAGI (reference sequence). The DNA for the CDR3 is TGTGCCAGCAGTTATCGGGGGAGGGCCGGAGAGCAGTACTTC. This gives the protein CASSYRGRAGEQYF.

J is TRBJ1-1 and V is TRBV3-1; D unresolved. Germline V CDR1 and CDR2: LGHDT, YNNKEL (reference sequence). This CDR3 region has 13 residues. With 1 base removed from V and 1 base from J, the gap between germline ends came to 4 bases. The CDR3 DNA sequence: TGTGCCAGCAGCCAAGTCCCGAACACTGAAGCTTTCTTT. Translating it yields CASSQVPNTEAFF.